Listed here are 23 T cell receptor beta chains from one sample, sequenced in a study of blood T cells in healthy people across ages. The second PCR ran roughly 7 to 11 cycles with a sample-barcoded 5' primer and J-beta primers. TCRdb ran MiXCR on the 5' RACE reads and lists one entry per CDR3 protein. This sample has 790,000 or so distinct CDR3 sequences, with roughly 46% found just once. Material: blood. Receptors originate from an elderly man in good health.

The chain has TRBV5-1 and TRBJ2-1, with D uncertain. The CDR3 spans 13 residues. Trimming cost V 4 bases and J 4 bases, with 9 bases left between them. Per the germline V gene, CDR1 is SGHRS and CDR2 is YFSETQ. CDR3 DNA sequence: TGCGCCAGCAGCATCTTATATTACAATGAGCAGTTCTTC. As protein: CASSILYYNEQFF.

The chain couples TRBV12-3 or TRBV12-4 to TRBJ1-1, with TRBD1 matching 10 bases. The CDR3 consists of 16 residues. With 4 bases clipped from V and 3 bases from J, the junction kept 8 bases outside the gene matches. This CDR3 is CASSSLWGTGDTEAFF. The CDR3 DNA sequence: TGTGCCAGCAGTTCCCTCTGGGGGACAGGGGACACTGAAGCTTTCTTT.

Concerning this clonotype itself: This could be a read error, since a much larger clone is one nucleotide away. The CDR3 here is CASSLEGVGAGELFF. CDR3 nucleotide sequence: TGTGCCAGCAGCTTGGAAGGAGTTGGCGCCGGGGAGCTGTTTTTT. V usage is TRBV5-6 and J usage is TRBJ2-2; D not certain. Trimming took off 0 bases at V and 6 bases at J, with 12 bases between the two ends. The CDR3 is 15 residues long. Germline CDR1 is SGHDT and CDR2 is YYEEEE.

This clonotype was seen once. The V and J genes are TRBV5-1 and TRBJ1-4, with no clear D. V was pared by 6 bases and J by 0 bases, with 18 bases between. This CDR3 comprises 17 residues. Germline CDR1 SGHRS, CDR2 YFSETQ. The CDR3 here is CASTPFGFSATNEKLFF. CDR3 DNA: TGCGCCAGCACCCCCTTCGGCTTTTCAGCAACTAATGAAAAACTGTTTTTT.

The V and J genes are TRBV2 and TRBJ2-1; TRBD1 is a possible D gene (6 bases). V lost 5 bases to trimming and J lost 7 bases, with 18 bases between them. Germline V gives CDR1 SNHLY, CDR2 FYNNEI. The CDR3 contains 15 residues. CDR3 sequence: CASSPQGTRRNEQFF. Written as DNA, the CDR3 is TGTGCCAGCAGTCCCCAGGGGACCAGACGGAATGAGCAGTTCTTC.

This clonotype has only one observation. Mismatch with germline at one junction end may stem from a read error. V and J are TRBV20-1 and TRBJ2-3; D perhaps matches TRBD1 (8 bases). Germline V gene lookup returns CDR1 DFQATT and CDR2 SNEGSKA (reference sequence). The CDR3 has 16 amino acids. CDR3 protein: CSALPYNRGGTETQYF. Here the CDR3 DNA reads TGCAGTGCTCTCCCATATAACAGGGGGGGCACAGAGACGCAGTATTTT.

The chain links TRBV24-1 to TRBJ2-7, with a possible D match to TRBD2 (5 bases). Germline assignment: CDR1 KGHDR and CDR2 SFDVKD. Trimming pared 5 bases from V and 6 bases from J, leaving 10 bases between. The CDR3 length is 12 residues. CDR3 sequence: CATSGNSAEQYF. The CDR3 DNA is TGTGCCACCAGTGGGAATAGCGCCGAGCAGTACTTC.

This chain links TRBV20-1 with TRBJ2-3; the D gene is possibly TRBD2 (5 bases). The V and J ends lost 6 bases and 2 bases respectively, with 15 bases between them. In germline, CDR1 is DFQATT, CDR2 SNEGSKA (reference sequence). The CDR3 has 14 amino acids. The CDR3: CSAVEGVPTDTQYF. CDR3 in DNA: TGCAGTGCAGTCGAGGGAGTCCCCACAGATACGCAGTATTTT.

The DNA of the CDR3 is TGTGCCAGCAGCCCCTTAATCGGACTAGCGGGGACAGATACGCAGTATTTT. Translation: CASSPLIGLAGTDTQYF. The rearrangement links TRBV3-1 to TRBJ2-3, with 12 positions matching TRBD2. The length of the CDR3 is 17 residues. Germline V gene data show CDR1 as LGHDT and CDR2 as YNNKEL (reference sequence). V lost 4 bases, J lost 3 bases, and 8 bases stayed unmatched.

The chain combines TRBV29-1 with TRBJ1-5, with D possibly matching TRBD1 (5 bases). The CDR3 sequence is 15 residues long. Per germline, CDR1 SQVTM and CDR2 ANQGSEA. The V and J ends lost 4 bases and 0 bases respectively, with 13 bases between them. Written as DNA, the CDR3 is TGCAGCGTTGTTGGTCAAGGGGATAGCAATCAGCCCCAGCATTTT. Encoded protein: CSVVGQGDSNQPQHF.

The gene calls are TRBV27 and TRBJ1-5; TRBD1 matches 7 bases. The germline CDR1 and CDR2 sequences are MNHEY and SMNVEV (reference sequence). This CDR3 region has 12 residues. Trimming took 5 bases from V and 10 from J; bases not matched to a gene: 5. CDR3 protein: CASSQGTAPQHF. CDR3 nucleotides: TGTGCCAGCAGTCAAGGGACAGCTCCCCAGCATTTT.

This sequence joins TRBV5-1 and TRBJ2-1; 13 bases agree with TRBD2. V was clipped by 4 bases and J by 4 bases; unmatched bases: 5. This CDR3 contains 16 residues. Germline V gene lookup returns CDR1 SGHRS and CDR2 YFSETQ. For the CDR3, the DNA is TGCGCCAGCAGCCTGACGACTAGCGGGGGGTACAATGAGCAGTTCTTC. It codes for CASSLTTSGGYNEQFF.

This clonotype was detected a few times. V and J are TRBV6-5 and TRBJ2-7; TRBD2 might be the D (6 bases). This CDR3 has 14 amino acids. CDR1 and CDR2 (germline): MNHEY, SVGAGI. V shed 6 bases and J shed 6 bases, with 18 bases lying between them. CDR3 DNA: TGTGCCAGCAGCCGGGACTTTCAGGTCGCCGAGCAGTACTTC. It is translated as CASSRDFQVAEQYF.

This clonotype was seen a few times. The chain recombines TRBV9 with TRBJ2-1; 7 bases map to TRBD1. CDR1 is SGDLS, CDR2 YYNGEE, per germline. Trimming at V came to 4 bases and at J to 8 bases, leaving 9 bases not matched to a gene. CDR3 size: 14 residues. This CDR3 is CASSPSTGRDEQFF. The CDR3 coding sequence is TGTGCCAGCAGCCCCTCGACAGGGCGCGATGAGCAGTTCTTC. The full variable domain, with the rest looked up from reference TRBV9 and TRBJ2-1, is DSGVTQTPKHLITATGQRVTLRCSPRSGDLSVYWYQQSLDQGLQFLIQYYNGEERAKGNILERFSAQQFPDLHSELNLSSLELGDSALYFCASSPSTGRDEQFFGPGTRLTVL.

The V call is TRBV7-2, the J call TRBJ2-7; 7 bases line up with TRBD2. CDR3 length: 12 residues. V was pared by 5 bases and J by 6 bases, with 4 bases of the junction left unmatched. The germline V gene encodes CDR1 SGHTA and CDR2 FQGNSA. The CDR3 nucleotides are TGTGCCAGCAGCGAAACTAGCGCCGAGCAGTACTTC. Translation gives CASSETSAEQYF.

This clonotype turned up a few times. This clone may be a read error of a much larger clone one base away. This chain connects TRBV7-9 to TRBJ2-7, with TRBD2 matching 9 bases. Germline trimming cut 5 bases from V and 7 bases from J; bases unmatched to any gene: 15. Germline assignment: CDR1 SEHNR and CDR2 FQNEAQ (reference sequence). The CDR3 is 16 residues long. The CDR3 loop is CASSRLGGRAGSEQYF. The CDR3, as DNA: TGTGCCAGCAGCCGTCTTGGCGGGAGGGCCGGTAGTGAGCAGTACTTC.

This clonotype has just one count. The CDR3 protein is CSAPSGIATKNIQYF. The CDR3 DNA reads as TGCAGTGCCCCCTCAGGCATCGCGACCAAAAACATTCAGTACTTC. The J gene is TRBJ2-4, the V gene TRBV20-1; D remains ambiguous. V lost 6 bases to trimming and J lost 2 bases, with 17 bases between them. There are 15 residues in the CDR3. Germline values: CDR1 DFQATT, CDR2 SNEGSKA (reference sequence).

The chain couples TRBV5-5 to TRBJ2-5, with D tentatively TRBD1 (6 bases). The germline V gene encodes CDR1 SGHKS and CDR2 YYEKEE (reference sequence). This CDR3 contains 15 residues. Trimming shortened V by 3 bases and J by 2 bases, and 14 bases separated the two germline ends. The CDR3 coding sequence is TGTGCCAGCAGCTGGGGGCTAGGACAGCAAGAGACCCAGTACTTC. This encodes CASSWGLGQQETQYF.

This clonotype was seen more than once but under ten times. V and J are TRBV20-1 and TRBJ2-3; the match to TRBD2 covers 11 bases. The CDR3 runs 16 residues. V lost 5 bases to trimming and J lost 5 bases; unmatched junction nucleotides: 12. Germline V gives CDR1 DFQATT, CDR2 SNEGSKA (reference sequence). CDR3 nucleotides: TGCAGTGCTCCTGTGGGCATAGCGGGAGGGCAAGATACGCAGTATTTT. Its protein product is CSAPVGIAGGQDTQYF.

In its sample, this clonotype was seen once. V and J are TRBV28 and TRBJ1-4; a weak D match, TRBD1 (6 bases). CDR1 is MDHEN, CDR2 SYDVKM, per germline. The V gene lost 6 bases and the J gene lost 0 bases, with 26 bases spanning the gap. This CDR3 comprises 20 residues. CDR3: CASRASRGGEDSPTNEKLFF. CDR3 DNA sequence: TGTGCCAGCAGGGCCTCCCGGGGGGGCGAAGATTCGCCAACTAATGAAAAACTGTTTTTT. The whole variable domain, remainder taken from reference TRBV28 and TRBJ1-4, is DVKVTQSSRYLVKRTGEKVFLECVQDMDHENMFWYRQDPGLGLRLIYFSYDVKMKEKGDIPEGYSVSREKKERFSLILESASTNQTSMYLCASRASRGGEDSPTNEKLFFGSGTQLSVL.

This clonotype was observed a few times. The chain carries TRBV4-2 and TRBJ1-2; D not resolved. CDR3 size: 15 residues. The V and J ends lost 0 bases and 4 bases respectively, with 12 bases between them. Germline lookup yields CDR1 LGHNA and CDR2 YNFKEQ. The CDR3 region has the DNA TGTGCCAGCAGCCAAGAGTTACAGTTACGCTATGGCTACACCTTC. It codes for CASSQELQLRYGYTF.

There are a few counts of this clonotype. CDR3 region: CATSSEQGFDGYTF. CDR3 in DNA: TGTGCCACCAGCAGCGAACAGGGATTTGATGGCTACACCTTC. The V and J genes are TRBV15 and TRBJ1-2, with D possibly being TRBD1 (6 bases). Germline lookup yields CDR1 LNHNV and CDR2 YYDKDF (reference sequence). V gave up 3 bases and J gave up 6 bases, with 14 bases separating them. The CDR3 covers 14 residues.

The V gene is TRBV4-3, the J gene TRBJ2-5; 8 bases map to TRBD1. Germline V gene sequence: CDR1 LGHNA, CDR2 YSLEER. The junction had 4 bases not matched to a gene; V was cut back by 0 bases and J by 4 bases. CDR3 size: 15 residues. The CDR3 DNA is TGCGCCAGCAGCCAAGAGTTCAGGGGGCTAGAGACCCAGTACTTC. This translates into CASSQEFRGLETQYF.